A selection of T cell receptor beta chains follows, all from one sample in a study of T cells expressing NK-cell markers. TCRdb reprocessed the 5' RACE reads, with one entry per CDR3 protein and no DNA. The repertoire table contains approximately 550,000 distinct CDR3 sequences. Sequences were obtained from blood T cells: a sorted CD56 or NKG2C T cell subset, CD4+ or CD8+ T cells, or bulk PBMC T cells (not recorded which). The receptors were gathered from a man aged 18 to 35 in good health. The CDR3 runs from the conserved cysteine through the conserved F or W.

j_call v_call cdr3_aa
TRBJ2-7 TRBV28 CASSLSSGRLSSYEQYF
TRBJ2-1 TRBV11-3 CASSLDPVSSYNEQFF
TRBJ1-2 TRBV11-2 CASSPGTGTNYGYTF
TRBJ2-1 TRBV2 CASSEGQGLAGVYNEQFF
TRBJ2-5 TRBV24-1 CATSDLGQGGTQYF
TRBJ2-1 TRBV12-3/TRBV12-4 CASRSLGVIHPEQFF
TRBJ2-1 TRBV6-5 CASSTRRGGRGLNEQFF
TRBJ1-6 TRBV7-3 CASSFRRSGSPLHF
TRBJ2-1 TRBV9 CASSVISSYNEQFF
TRBJ2-1 TRBV5-8 CASSPFAGTGYYEQFF
TRBJ2-2 TRBV25-1 CASSGLGFTGELFF
TRBJ2-3 TRBV15 CATSRSSGLAGDTQYF
TRBJ2-5 TRBV2 CASSYVGGETQYF
TRBJ2-1 TRBV30 CAWIGSSNEQFF
TRBJ2-2 TRBV7-8 CASSLPSGGPITGELFF
TRBJ1-1 TRBV5-5 CASSLGGLSDEAFF
TRBJ2-3 TRBV9 CASSLGGHLADTQYF
TRBJ2-1 TRBV12-3/TRBV12-4 CASRGGRANEQFF
TRBJ2-7 TRBV6-1 CASSETSGRSGEQYF
TRBJ2-1 TRBV4-1 CASSQPLAGRYNEQFF
TRBJ1-5 TRBV12-3/TRBV12-4 CASTATGGRNQPQHF
TRBJ1-5 TRBV10-3 CAIREDGGLINQPQHF
TRBJ2-6 TRBV20-1 CSAWGGLASGANVLTF
TRBJ2-2 TRBV27 CASRRTSGTGELFF
TRBJ1-4 TRBV5-5 CASSFQIAGPTNEKLFF
TRBJ1-2 TRBV5-1 CASSARDRGNLYTF
TRBJ2-2 TRBV7-9 CASSLDRFNTGELFF